Reported below is one TCR beta chain. Its antigen remains unidentified. The record originates from a study of CD4 T cells in relation to SARS-CoV-2 and coronaviruses. Study-wide context: After less than eleven days of antigen culture, PBMC TCR beta CDR3s were sequenced.

The germline V gene has CDR1 LNHNV and CDR2 YYDKDF (reference sequence). V lost 2 bases to trimming and J lost 2 bases; unmatched junction nucleotides: 4. CDR3 length equals 16 residues. Clones were read by immunoSEQ multiplex PCR, and TCRdb kept only the in-frame ones, dropping some. The sample contains around 34,000 clones, roughly 80% of which appear only once. Material for sequencing was memory CD4+ T cells from PBMCs, cultured in vitro. The rearrangement links TRBV15 to TRBJ2-5; 11 bases line up with TRBD2. This receptor was taken from an adult with COVID-19. The CDR3 DNA sequence: TGTGCCACCAGCAGATTATTAGCGGGAGGGCAAGAGACCCAGTACTTC. Translation: CATSRLLAGGQETQYF.